Listed here is a single T cell receptor (beta chain). The CDR3 consists of 15 residues. CDR1 is SGHRS, CDR2 YFSETQ, per germline. The trim removed 4 bases at V and 0 bases at J, leaving 6 bases unmatched. The data belong to a study of shared clonotypes between healthy human individuals. Using immunoSEQ multiplex PCR, the repertoire was profiled, and TCRdb retains in-frame clones only, with some absent. The sample lists about 230,000 clones; 60% to 80% were seen once. J is TRBJ1-1 and V is TRBV5-1; 7 positions match TRBD1. The sample consisted of memory CD4+ T cells sorted from blood. Subset meaning: CD45RA-negative fraction. This sequence originates from a man between 25 and 39 years old in good health. In nucleotides, the CDR3 is TGCGCCAGCAGCCAGGACAGGCGGATGAACACTGAAGCTTTCTTT. Translation gives CASSQDRRMNTEAFF.